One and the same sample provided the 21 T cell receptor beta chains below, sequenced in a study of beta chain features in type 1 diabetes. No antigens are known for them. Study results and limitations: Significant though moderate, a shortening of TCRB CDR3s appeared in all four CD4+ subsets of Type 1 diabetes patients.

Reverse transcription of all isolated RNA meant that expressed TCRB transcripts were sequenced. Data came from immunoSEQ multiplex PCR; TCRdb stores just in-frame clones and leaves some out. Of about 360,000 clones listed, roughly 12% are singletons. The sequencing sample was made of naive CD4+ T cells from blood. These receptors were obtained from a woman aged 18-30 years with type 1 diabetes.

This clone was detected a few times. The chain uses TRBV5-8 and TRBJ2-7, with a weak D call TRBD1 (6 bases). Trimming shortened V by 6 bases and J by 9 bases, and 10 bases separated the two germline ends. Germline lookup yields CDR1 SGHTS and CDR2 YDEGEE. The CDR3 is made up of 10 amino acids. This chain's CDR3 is CASITGRQYF. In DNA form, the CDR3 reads TGTGCCAGCATCACAGGGAGGCAGTACTTC.

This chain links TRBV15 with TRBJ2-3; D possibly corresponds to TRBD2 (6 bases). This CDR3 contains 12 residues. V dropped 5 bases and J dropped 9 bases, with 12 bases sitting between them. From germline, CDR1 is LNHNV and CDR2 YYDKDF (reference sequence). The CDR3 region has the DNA TGTGCCACCAGCCCTCGACTAGACACGCAGTATTTT. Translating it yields CATSPRLDTQYF.

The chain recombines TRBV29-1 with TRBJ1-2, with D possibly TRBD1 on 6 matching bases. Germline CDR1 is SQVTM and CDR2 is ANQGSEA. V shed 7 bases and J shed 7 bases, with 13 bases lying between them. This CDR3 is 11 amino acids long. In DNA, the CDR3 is TGCAGCGGGGGGGGCTGGGGTGGCTACACCTTC. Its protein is CSGGGWGGYTF.

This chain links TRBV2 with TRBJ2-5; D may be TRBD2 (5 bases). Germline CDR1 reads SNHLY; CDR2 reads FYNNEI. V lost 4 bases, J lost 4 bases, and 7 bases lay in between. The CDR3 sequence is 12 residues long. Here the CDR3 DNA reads TGTGCCAGCAGTGTCGGGGTAGAGACCCAGTACTTC. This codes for CASSVGVETQYF.

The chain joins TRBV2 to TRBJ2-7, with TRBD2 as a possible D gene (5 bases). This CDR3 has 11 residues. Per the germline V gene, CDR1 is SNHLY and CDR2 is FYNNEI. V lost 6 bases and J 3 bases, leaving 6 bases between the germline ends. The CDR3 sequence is CASRGGYEQYF. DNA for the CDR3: TGTGCCAGCAGAGGAGGCTACGAGCAGTACTTC.

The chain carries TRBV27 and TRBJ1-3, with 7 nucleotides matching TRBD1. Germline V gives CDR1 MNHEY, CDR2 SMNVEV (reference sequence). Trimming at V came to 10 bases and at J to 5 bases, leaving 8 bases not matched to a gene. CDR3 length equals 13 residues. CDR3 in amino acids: CATARDSRNTIYF. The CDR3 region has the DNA TGTGCCACAGCCCGGGACAGCCGAAACACCATATATTTT.

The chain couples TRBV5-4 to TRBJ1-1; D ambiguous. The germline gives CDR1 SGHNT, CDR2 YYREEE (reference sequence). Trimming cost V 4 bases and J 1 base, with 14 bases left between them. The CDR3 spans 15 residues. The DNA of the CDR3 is TGTGCCAGCAGCGCAAATCAGGTCGGGAACACTGAAGCTTTCTTT. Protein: CASSANQVGNTEAFF.

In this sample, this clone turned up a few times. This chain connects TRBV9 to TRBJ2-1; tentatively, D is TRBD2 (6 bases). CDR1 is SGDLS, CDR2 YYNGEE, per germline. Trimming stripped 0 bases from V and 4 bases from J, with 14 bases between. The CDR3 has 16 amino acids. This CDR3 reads CASSVGPLARYNEQFF. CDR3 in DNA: TGTGCCAGCAGCGTAGGCCCACTAGCTAGGTACAATGAGCAGTTCTTC.

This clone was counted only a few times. CDR3 bases: TGTGCCAGCAGCCAAGGAGGGGGATCTTCACCCCTCCACTTT. This encodes CASSQGGGSSPLHF. This sequence joins TRBV14 and TRBJ1-6, with TRBD1 as a possible D gene (6 bases). The CDR3 sequence is 14 residues long. Germline CDR1 and CDR2: SGHDN and FVKESK. Trimming pared 1 base from V and 9 bases from J, leaving 10 bases between.

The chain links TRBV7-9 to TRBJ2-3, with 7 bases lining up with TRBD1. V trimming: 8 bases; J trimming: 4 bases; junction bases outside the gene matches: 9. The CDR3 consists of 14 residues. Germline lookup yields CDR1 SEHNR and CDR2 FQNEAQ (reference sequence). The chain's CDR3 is CASGRDSRADTQYF. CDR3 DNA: TGTGCCAGCGGACGGGACAGTAGGGCAGATACGCAGTATTTT.

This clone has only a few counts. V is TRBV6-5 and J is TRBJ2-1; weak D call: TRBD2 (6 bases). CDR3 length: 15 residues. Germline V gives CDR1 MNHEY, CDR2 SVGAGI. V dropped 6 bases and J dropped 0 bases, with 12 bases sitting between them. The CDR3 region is CASRPLGGSYNEQFF. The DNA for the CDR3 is TGTGCCAGCAGGCCCCTGGGGGGCTCCTACAATGAGCAGTTCTTC.

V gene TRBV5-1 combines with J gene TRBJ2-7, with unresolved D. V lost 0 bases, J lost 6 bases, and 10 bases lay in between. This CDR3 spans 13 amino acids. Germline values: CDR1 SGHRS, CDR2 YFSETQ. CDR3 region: CASSLGGQSEQYF. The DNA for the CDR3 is TGCGCCAGCAGCTTGGGAGGTCAGTCCGAGCAGTACTTC.

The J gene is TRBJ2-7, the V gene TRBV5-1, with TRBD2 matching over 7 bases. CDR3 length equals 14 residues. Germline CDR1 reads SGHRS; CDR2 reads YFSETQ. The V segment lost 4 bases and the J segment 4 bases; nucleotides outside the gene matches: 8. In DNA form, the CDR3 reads TGCGCCAGCAGCCTGGGACTACTTGCTTACGAGCAGTACTTC. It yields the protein CASSLGLLAYEQYF.

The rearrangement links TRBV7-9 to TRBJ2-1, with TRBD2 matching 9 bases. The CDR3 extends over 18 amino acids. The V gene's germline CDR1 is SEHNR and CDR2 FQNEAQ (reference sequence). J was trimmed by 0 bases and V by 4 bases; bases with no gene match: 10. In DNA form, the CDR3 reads TGTGCCAGCAGCTCTACCGGGACTAGCAGGAGCTCCTACAATGAGCAGTTCTTC. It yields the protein CASSSTGTSRSSYNEQFF. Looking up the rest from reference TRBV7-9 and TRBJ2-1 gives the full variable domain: DTGVSQNPRHKITKRGQNVTFRCDPISEHNRLYWYRQTLGQGPEFLTYFQNEAQLEKSRLLSDRFSAERPKGSFSTLEIQRTEQGDSAMYLCASSSTGTSRSSYNEQFFGPGTRLTVL.

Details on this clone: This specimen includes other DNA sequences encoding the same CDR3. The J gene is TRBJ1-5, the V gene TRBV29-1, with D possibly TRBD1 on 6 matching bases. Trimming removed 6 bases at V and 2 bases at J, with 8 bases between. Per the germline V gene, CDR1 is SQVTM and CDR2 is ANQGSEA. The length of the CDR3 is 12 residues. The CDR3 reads CSVRQGNQPQHF. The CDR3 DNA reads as TGCAGCGTCCGACAGGGCAATCAGCCCCAGCATTTT.

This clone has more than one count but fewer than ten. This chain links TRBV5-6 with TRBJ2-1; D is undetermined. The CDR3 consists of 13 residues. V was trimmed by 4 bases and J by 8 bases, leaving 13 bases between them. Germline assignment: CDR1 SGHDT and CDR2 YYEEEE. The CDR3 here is CASSVVELHEQFF. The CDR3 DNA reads TGTGCCAGCAGCGTTGTAGAGCTGCATGAGCAGTTCTTC.

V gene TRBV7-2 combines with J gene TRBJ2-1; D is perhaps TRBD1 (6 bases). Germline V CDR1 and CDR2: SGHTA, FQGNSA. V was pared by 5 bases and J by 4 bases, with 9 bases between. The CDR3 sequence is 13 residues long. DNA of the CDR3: TGTGCCAGCAGCCGTGGACAGTACAATGAGCAGTTCTTC. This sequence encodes CASSRGQYNEQFF.

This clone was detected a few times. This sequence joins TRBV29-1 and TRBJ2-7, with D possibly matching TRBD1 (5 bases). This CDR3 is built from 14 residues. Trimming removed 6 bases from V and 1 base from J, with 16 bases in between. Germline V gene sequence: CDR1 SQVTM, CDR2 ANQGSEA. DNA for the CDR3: TGCAGCGTCTCGAAAGCAGGGTTATCCTACGAGCAGTACTTC. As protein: CSVSKAGLSYEQYF.

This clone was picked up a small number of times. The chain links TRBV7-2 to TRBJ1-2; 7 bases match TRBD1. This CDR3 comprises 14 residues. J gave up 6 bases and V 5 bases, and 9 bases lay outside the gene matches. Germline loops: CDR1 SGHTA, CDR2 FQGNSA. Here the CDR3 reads CASSSRQGSHGYTF. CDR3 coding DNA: TGTGCCAGCAGCAGTAGACAGGGTAGCCATGGCTACACCTTC.

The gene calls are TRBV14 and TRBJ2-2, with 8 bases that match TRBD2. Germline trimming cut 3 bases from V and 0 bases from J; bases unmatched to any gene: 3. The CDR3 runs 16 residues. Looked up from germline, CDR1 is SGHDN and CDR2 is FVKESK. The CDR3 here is CASSHLGGANTGELFF. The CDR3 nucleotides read TGTGCCAGCAGCCATCTCGGGGGGGCGAACACCGGGGAGCTGTTTTTT.

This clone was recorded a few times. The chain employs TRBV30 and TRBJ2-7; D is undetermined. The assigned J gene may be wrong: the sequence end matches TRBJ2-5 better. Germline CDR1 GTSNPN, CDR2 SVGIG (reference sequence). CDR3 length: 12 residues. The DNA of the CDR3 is TGTGCCTGGAGAGGGCCCGGGGAGACCCAGTACTTC. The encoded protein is CAWRGPGETQYF.